This T cell receptor beta chain was sequenced during a study of T cell clones after liver transplantation. Sequencing used immunoSEQ multiplex PCR; TCRdb keeps in-frame clones, though not all of them. The sample holds some 70,000 clones; under 95% are singletons and the top ten take roughly 2.6%. The CDR3 extends over 16 amino acids. This rearrangement joins TRBV21-1 to TRBJ2-7; TRBD1 reflects the table's D call only, with no check against the DNA. TRBV21-1 is shown as a pseudogene. This TCR came from a human donor who received a liver transplant. The starting material was CD4+ T cells from blood, obtained before liver transplant. CDR3 sequence: CASSTRPGQKDYEQYF. For the CDR3, the DNA is TGTGCCAGCAGCACCCGTCCGGGACAGAAAGACTACGAGCAGTACTTC.